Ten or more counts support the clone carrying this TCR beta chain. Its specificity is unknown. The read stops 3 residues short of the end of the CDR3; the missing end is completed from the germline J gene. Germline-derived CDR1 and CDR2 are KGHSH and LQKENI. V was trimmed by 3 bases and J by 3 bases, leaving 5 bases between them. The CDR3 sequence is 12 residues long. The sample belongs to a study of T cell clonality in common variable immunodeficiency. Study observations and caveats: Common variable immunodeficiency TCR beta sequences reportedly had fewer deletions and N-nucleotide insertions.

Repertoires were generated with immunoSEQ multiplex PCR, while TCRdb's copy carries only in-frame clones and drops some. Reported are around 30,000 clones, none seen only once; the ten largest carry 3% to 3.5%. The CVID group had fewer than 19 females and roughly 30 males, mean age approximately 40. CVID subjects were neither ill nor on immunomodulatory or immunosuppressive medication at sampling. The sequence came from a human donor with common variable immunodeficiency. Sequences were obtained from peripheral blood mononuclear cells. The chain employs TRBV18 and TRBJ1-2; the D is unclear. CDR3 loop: CASSPGDYGYTF. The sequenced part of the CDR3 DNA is TGTGCCAGCTCACCCGGGGACTATGGC.